The 32 T cell receptor beta chains reported below all come from one sample, sequenced in a study of blood T cell repertoires in COVID-19. TCRdb keeps only in-frame clones here, not all; method: immunoSEQ multiplex PCR. The top ten hold roughly 4.3% of the sample, which has about 110,000 clones, around 83% seen once. The sample comprised peripheral blood. The receptor set was obtained from a man in his sixties or seventies with acute or convalescent COVID-19.

J is TRBJ2-5 and V is TRBV18, with D perhaps TRBD2 (5 bases). CDR3 length: 15 amino acids. Germline CDR1 KGHSH, CDR2 LQKENI. V gave up 2 bases and J gave up 4 bases, with 14 bases separating them. The CDR3 nucleotides read TGTGCCAGCTCACCATTTTACGAGAGCGGAGAGACCCAGTACTTC. It yields the protein CASSPFYESGETQYF.

The CDR3 here is CASSPLRQGDIRNTIYF. The CDR3 DNA sequence: TGTGCCAGCTCACCACTCCGCCAGGGGGACATAAGAAACACCATATATTTT. This chain joins TRBV18 and TRBJ1-3; 7 bases fit TRBD1. Germline CDR1 KGHSH, CDR2 LQKENI. V was clipped by 1 base and J by 5 bases; unmatched bases: 11. This CDR3 comprises 17 residues.

This CDR3 reads CASSFWGREADTQYF. In DNA, the CDR3 is TGTGCCAGCAGTTTCTGGGGGCGCGAGGCAGATACGCAGTATTTT. This chain uses TRBV27 with TRBJ2-3, with TRBD1 as a possible D gene (6 bases). Trimming removed 3 bases from V and 4 bases from J, with 14 bases in between. There are 15 residues in the CDR3. CDR1 and CDR2 (germline): MNHEY, SMNVEV (reference sequence).

This chain joins TRBV3-1 (or the pseudogene TRBV3-2) and TRBJ2-1, with no clear D. The CDR3 length is 14 residues. The ends were cut back, 0 bases at V and 6 bases at J, with 9 bases in the middle. The germline gives CDR1 LGHDT, CDR2 YNNKEL (reference sequence). CDR3 in amino acids: CASSQEPRSNEQFF. The DNA for the CDR3 is TGTGCCAGCAGCCAAGAGCCTAGAAGCAATGAGCAGTTCTTC.

This rearrangement joins TRBV19 to TRBJ1-6, with D perhaps TRBD1 (5 bases). V lost 3 bases and J lost 8, with 11 bases in between. Germline assignment: CDR1 LNHDA and CDR2 SQIVND (reference sequence). The CDR3 spans 14 residues. CDR3: CASSMGRVDSPLHF. The DNA of the CDR3 is TGTGCCAGTAGTATGGGCAGGGTGGATTCACCCCTCCACTTT.

The chain combines TRBV12-3 or TRBV12-4 with TRBJ1-4; D may be TRBD1 (5 bases). The V and J ends lost 3 bases and 7 bases respectively, with 9 bases between them. The CDR3 is 13 amino acids. The CDR3 loop reads CASSFRVGEKLFF. The CDR3 DNA reads as TGTGCCAGCAGTTTCAGGGTTGGTGAAAAACTGTTTTTT.

CDR3 loop: CASSLWRGTNEKLFF. The CDR3 DNA reads TGTGCCAGCAGTTTATGGAGGGGTACTAATGAAAAACTGTTTTTT. This chain joins TRBV27 and TRBJ1-4, with D perhaps TRBD1 (5 bases). The CDR3 spans 15 residues. V lost 1 base and J lost 2, with 8 bases in between. The germline V gene encodes CDR1 MNHEY and CDR2 SMNVEV (reference sequence).

The chain carries TRBV7-3 and TRBJ2-3; TRBD2 aligns across 11 bases. Per the germline V gene, CDR1 is SGHTA and CDR2 is FQGTGA. Unmatched junction bases numbered 4, after V lost 5 bases and J lost 3 bases. The CDR3 contains 15 residues. The CDR3 spells CASSVSGGATDTQYF. The CDR3, as DNA: TGTGCCAGCAGCGTTAGCGGGGGGGCAACAGATACGCAGTATTTT.

The genes are TRBV5-8 and TRBJ2-7; 7 nucleotides match TRBD1. Germline CDR1 SGHTS, CDR2 YDEGEE. The CDR3 runs to 15 residues. After removal of 0 bases from V and 4 bases from J, the junction contained 7 bases not matched to a gene. CDR3 residues: CASSLAPGQWYEQYF. CDR3 nucleotide sequence: TGTGCCAGCAGCTTGGCGCCGGGACAGTGGTACGAGCAGTACTTC.

The V gene is TRBV6-6, the J gene TRBJ1-5; D perhaps matches TRBD1 (6 bases). CDR1 and CDR2 from the germline V gene are MNHNY and SVGAGI (reference sequence). Deletions cut 7 bases from V and 0 bases from J, with 13 bases between. The CDR3 covers 15 residues. The CDR3 reads CASNNPTGSNQPQHF. DNA of the CDR3: TGTGCCAGCAATAATCCGACAGGTAGCAATCAGCCCCAGCATTTT.

The V call is TRBV6-5, the J call TRBJ1-5, with 7 bases identical to TRBD1. The CDR3 runs 14 residues. V lost 7 bases to trimming and J lost 6 bases; unmatched junction nucleotides: 9. Per germline, CDR1 MNHEY and CDR2 SVGAGI. The CDR3 region has the DNA TGTGCCAGCAACCCTACAGGGGTAGGTCAGCCCCAGCATTTT. This sequence encodes CASNPTGVGQPQHF.

The chain has TRBV7-8 and TRBJ1-4; 7 nucleotides align to TRBD1. CDR1 is SGHVS, CDR2 FQNEAQ, per germline. Trimming took 1 base from V and 6 from J; bases not matched to a gene: 2. The CDR3 is 14 amino acids. The CDR3 nucleotides read TGTGCCAGCAGCTTAGTCAGGGGGGATGAAAAACTGTTTTTT. Its translation: CASSLVRGDEKLFF.

This clone turned up a few times. The genes are TRBV7-2 and TRBJ2-7, with 11 bases identical to TRBD2. V shed 6 bases, J shed 2 bases, and the junction held 6 bases outside the gene matches. The CDR3 has 15 amino acids. Germline lookup yields CDR1 SGHTA and CDR2 FQGNSA. The CDR3 nucleotides are TGTGCCAGCAGTCTAGCGGGGGGAGGGACCTACGAGCAGTACTTC. Protein: CASSLAGGGTYEQYF.

This chain connects TRBV19 to TRBJ1-2; TRBD1 matches at 7 bases. V trimming: 3 bases; J trimming: 6 bases; junction bases outside the gene matches: 7. Germline V CDR1 and CDR2: LNHDA, SQIVND (reference sequence). This CDR3 has 14 amino acids. CDR3 nucleotide sequence: TGTGCCAGTAGTATCCAGGGGGTCGAGGATGGCTACACCTTC. Its translation is CASSIQGVEDGYTF.

This chain uses TRBV18 with TRBJ1-2; 11 bases agree with TRBD1. Germline CDR1 KGHSH, CDR2 LQKENI. The J segment lost 6 bases and the V segment lost 2 bases, leaving 5 bases of the junction unmatched. The CDR3 is made up of 15 amino acids. The CDR3 region has the DNA TGTGCCAGCTCACCATTGGGACAGGGGGGAAATGGCTACACCTTC. Protein sequence: CASSPLGQGGNGYTF. Full variable domain (missing parts from reference TRBV18 and TRBJ1-2): NAGVMQNPRHLVRRRGQEARLRCSPMKGHSHVYWYRQLPEEGLKFMVYLQKENIIDESGMPKERFSAEFPKEGPSILRIQQVVRGDSAAYFCASSPLGQGGNGYTFGSGTRLTVV.

The chain is built from TRBV5-8 and TRBJ1-2; no reliable D call. CDR1 is SGHTS, CDR2 YDEGEE, per germline. V shed 0 bases and J shed 4 bases, with 16 bases lying between them. CDR3 length: 16 residues. CDR3 protein: CASSLESGPGGYGYTF. DNA for the CDR3: TGTGCCAGCAGCTTGGAGTCTGGTCCGGGTGGCTATGGCTACACCTTC.

This chain connects TRBV19 to TRBJ2-2, with TRBD2 as a possible D gene (6 bases). Germline CDR1 reads LNHDA; CDR2 reads SQIVND (reference sequence). This CDR3 has 17 residues. V lost 5 bases to trimming and J lost 2 bases, with 18 bases between them. Here the CDR3 reads CASSPQGRGANTGELFF. CDR3 coding DNA: TGTGCCAGTAGTCCCCAAGGGCGGGGTGCCAACACCGGGGAGCTGTTTTTT.

The chain recombines TRBV6-5 with TRBJ2-3; TRBD1 aligns across 10 bases. The germline gives CDR1 MNHEY, CDR2 SVGAGI. The CDR3 totals 16 residues. V was pared by 4 bases and J by 4 bases, with 8 bases of the junction left unmatched. Here the CDR3 reads CASSFPTGGVADTQYF. As DNA, the CDR3 is TGTGCCAGCAGTTTTCCGACAGGGGGCGTCGCAGATACGCAGTATTTT.

The CDR3: CASSYTRTGDGYTF. The DNA of the CDR3 is TGTGCCAGCAGTTATACCCGGACAGGCGATGGCTACACCTTC. The chain couples TRBV6-2 or TRBV6-3 to TRBJ1-2; TRBD1 matches 7 bases. Germline-derived CDR1 and CDR2 are MNHEY and SVGEGT. The ends lost 3 bases at V and 6 bases at J; junction bases unmatched: 7. There are 14 residues in the CDR3.

This clone was seen more than once but under ten times. This chain uses TRBV29-1 with TRBJ2-4; 7 bases map to TRBD1. Trimming at V came to 7 bases and at J to 6 bases, leaving 9 bases not matched to a gene. The germline CDR1 and CDR2 sequences are SQVTM and ANQGSEA. This CDR3 contains 13 residues. The CDR3 region has the DNA TGCAGCGCCCGGGACAGATTTTCAAACATTCAGTACTTC. It yields the protein CSARDRFSNIQYF.

The CDR3 sequence: CASSLADRASTEQYF. The CDR3 nucleotides are TGCGCCAGCAGCCTGGCTGACAGGGCTAGCACCGAGCAGTACTTC. The chain is built from TRBV5-1 and TRBJ2-7, with 7 bases aligning to TRBD1. Per the germline V gene, CDR1 is SGHRS and CDR2 is YFSETQ. V was pared by 4 bases and J by 6 bases, with 13 bases of the junction left unmatched. CDR3 length: 15 amino acids.

The rearrangement joins TRBV6-4 to TRBJ2-5, with D perhaps TRBD2 (5 bases). Germline V gives CDR1 MRHNA, CDR2 SNTAGT. There are 13 residues in the CDR3. V was cut by 6 bases and J by 1 base, with 9 bases left in between. CDR3 region: CASRKDCQETQYF. CDR3 bases: TGTGCCAGCAGGAAGGACTGCCAAGAGACCCAGTACTTC.

The chain recombines TRBV10-2 with TRBJ1-5; 11 positions agree with TRBD1. This CDR3 spans 16 amino acids. Germline V gene sequence: CDR1 WSHSY, CDR2 SAAADI. The junction had 6 bases not matched to a gene; V was cut back by 2 bases and J by 6 bases. CDR3 in DNA: TGCGCCAGCAGTGAGCTCCGGGACAGGGGGATTCAGCCCCAGCATTTT. This encodes CASSELRDRGIQPQHF.

This clone has a handful of counts. V usage is TRBV3-1 (or the pseudogene TRBV3-2) and J usage is TRBJ2-3; weak D call: TRBD2 (5 bases). This CDR3 contains 18 residues. CDR1 and CDR2 (germline): LGHDT, YNNKEL (reference sequence). The ends were cut back, 0 bases at V and 5 bases at J, with 21 bases in the middle. For the CDR3, the DNA is TGTGCCAGCAGCCAAGACGGACGGTCCGGCCGACGGGGAGATACGCAGTATTTT. Its protein product is CASSQDGRSGRRGDTQYF.

Only one count was recorded for this clone. This chain uses TRBV24-1 with TRBJ2-2; TRBD1 agrees at 7 bases. Per germline, CDR1 KGHDR and CDR2 SFDVKD. The trim removed 1 base at V and 3 bases at J, leaving 4 bases unmatched. CDR3 length: 16 amino acids. The DNA for the CDR3 is TGTGCCACCAGTGATTTCAAAGGGGGCGACACCGGGGAGCTGTTTTTT. Protein: CATSDFKGGDTGELFF.

The rearrangement joins TRBV4-3 to TRBJ2-4; a weak D match, TRBD2 (6 bases). Trimming took off 2 bases at V and 7 bases at J, with 12 bases between the two ends. The CDR3 is 14 amino acids. Looked up from germline, CDR1 is LGHNA and CDR2 is YSLEER. DNA for the CDR3: TGCGCCAGCAGCCAAAATGCGGGGTGGAACATTCAGTACTTC. Translating it yields CASSQNAGWNIQYF.

The chain carries TRBV18 and TRBJ1-1; 9 positions match TRBD1. The V segment lost 4 bases and the J segment 0 bases; nucleotides outside the gene matches: 6. This CDR3 is 16 amino acids long. Germline V gene data show CDR1 as KGHSH and CDR2 as LQKENI. CDR3 in DNA: TGTGCCAGCTCACAACCGGGACAGGGTTTGAACACTGAAGCTTTCTTT. Amino acids: CASSQPGQGLNTEAFF.

This chain connects TRBV19 to TRBJ1-5; D unresolved. V lost 5 bases to trimming and J lost 7 bases, with 9 bases between them. Germline V gene data show CDR1 as LNHDA and CDR2 as SQIVND (reference sequence). This CDR3 has 12 residues. The CDR3 nucleotides are TGTGCCAGTAGTCCCGCGCAACAGCCCCAGCATTTT. This codes for CASSPAQQPQHF.

The chain recombines TRBV7-2 with TRBJ1-5; a weak D match, TRBD1 (5 bases). V was shortened by 4 bases and J by 7 bases, with 11 bases between the two germline ends. The CDR3 is 13 amino acids. CDR1 and CDR2 (germline): SGHTA, FQGNSA. The CDR3 loop is CASSSQGRQPQHF. The CDR3 DNA sequence: TGTGCCAGCAGCTCTCAGGGTCGGCAGCCCCAGCATTTT.

The chain is built from TRBV3-1 (or the pseudogene TRBV3-2) and TRBJ2-3; 12 nucleotides agree with TRBD2. Germline CDR1 LGHDT, CDR2 YNNKEL (reference sequence). V gave up 5 bases and J gave up 2 bases; unmatched junction bases: 5. The CDR3 loop spans 16 amino acids. CDR3 loop: CASSASGGANTDTQYF. The CDR3 nucleotides read TGTGCCAGCAGCGCTAGCGGGGGGGCCAACACAGATACGCAGTATTTT.

This clone came up a few times. This chain links TRBV5-1 with TRBJ1-1; D is unclear. CDR3 length: 15 residues. Germline CDR1 reads SGHRS; CDR2 reads YFSETQ. The V and J ends lost 2 bases and 0 bases respectively, with 11 bases between them. CDR3 bases: TGCGCCAGCAGCTTTAACGTACAGATGAACACTGAAGCTTTCTTT. Translated, it gives CASSFNVQMNTEAFF.

V and J are TRBV12-3 or TRBV12-4 and TRBJ2-7; 7 positions match TRBD2. Losses at the gene ends were 3 bases for V and 2 bases for J; bases not matched to a gene: 1. The CDR3 is made up of 13 amino acids. The chain's CDR3 is CASSFGGTYEQYF. The CDR3 DNA reads as TGTGCCAGCAGTTTCGGGGGGACCTACGAGCAGTACTTC.